This TCR beta chain was identified in a study of blood T cell repertoires in COVID-19. Study as a whole: Whether acute or convalescent, the COVID-19 samples came from the United States, Italy and Spain.

Germline V gene data show CDR1 as WSHSY and CDR2 as SAAADI. The ends lost 2 bases at V and 5 bases at J; junction bases unmatched: 12. The length of the CDR3 is 17 residues. TCRdb's copy holds only in-frame clones and misses some; the assay was immunoSEQ multiplex PCR. The table records 250,000 to 350,000 clones, approximately 90% of them present only once. The chain joins TRBV10-2 to TRBJ2-5; 9 bases are a match to TRBD2. The receptor's source is a man aged 25-45 years with acute or convalescent COVID-19. Sequencing was done on a sample of peripheral blood. The CDR3 is CASSETFRGGARETQYF. The CDR3 coding sequence is TGCGCCAGCAGTGAGACGTTTCGCGGGGGGGCCCGGGAGACCCAGTACTTC.